A single T cell receptor beta chain is shown here with its context. The record originates from a study of blood T cell repertoires in COVID-19. Across the study: Sites across the United States, Italy and Spain contributed samples from acute and convalescent COVID-19. Sources were T cells, B-cell-depleted T cells, or PBMCs; the material itself was cDNA or gDNA.

Clones were sequenced by immunoSEQ multiplex PCR, and TCRdb holds only the in-frame ones, with some missing. The sample includes about 27,000 clones, more than 85% seen only once; the top ten take approximately 15%. The CDR3 is 15 residues long. V lost 0 bases and J lost 6, with 17 bases in between. CDR1 and CDR2 from the germline V gene are GTSNPN and SVGIG (reference sequence). The clonotype was recovered from a human donor with active COVID-19. The donor label of this sample is uncertain. The chain combines TRBV30 with TRBJ1-2; D gene unclear. Sequencing input: peripheral blood. The CDR3 loop reads CAWSVRRGPSDGYTF. The DNA of the CDR3 is TGTGCCTGGAGTGTACGAAGAGGGCCAAGTGATGGCTACACCTTC.